One and the same sample provided the 6 T cell receptor beta chains below, sequenced in a study of cytomegalovirus exposure and HLA in healthy donors. Primers: 60 Vbeta forward and 13 Jbeta reverse. This table comes from immunoSEQ multiplex PCR, and its TCRdb copy is limited to in-frame clones, with some not included. In the table there are 90,000 to 110,000 clones, around four fifths of which are singletons. The sample consisted of PBMCs. These receptors all stem from a middle-aged woman in good health and CMV-seropositive.

The genes are TRBV6-5 and TRBJ1-3, with D perhaps matching TRBD1 (5 bases). The CDR3 runs to 12 residues. Per the germline V gene, CDR1 is MNHEY and CDR2 is SVGAGI. Trimming cost V 7 bases and J 1 base, with 5 bases left between them. This chain's CDR3 is CASTGSGNTIYF. The CDR3 region has the DNA TGTGCCAGCACAGGGTCTGGAAACACCATATATTTT.

This sequence joins TRBV7-2 and TRBJ1-3, with D perhaps matching TRBD1 (5 bases). The CDR3 consists of 14 residues. Germline V gene sequence: CDR1 SGHTA, CDR2 FQGNSA. V was cut by 5 bases and J by 3 bases, with 11 bases left in between. As DNA, the CDR3 is TGTGCCAGCAGCCTGCGGAGGGGTGGAAACACCATATATTTT. It codes for CASSLRRGGNTIYF.

This chain uses TRBV19 with TRBJ2-5; 7 nucleotides align to TRBD2. Germline V gives CDR1 LNHDA, CDR2 SQIVND (reference sequence). The CDR3 loop spans 12 amino acids. V shed 6 bases, J shed 11 bases, and the junction held 9 bases outside the gene matches. The DNA for the CDR3 is TGTGCCAGTAGCCTTGGGGGGAGGGAGCAGTACTTC. As protein: CASSLGGREQYF.

This clone was counted once. The chain combines TRBV7-9 with TRBJ2-5; perhaps TRBD2 as D (6 bases). The germline V gene has CDR1 SEHNR and CDR2 FQNEAQ (reference sequence). The V end lost 2 bases, the J end lost 5 bases, and 12 bases lay between the germline ends. This CDR3 has 14 residues. CDR3 sequence (DNA): TGTGCCAGCAGCTTACTGGGGGGAGTGGAGACCCAGTACTTC. It translates to CASSLLGGVETQYF.

CDR3 amino acids: CASSARQGKDNEQFF. The CDR3 region has the DNA TGTGCCAGCAGCGCCAGACAGGGGAAGGACAATGAGCAGTTCTTC. The chain carries TRBV9 and TRBJ2-1; 8 bases are a match to TRBD1. Trimming took 3 bases from V and 5 from J; bases not matched to a gene: 7. The CDR3 loop spans 15 amino acids. The V gene's germline CDR1 is SGDLS and CDR2 YYNGEE.

Only a few counts were recorded for this clone. The chain combines TRBV10-3 with TRBJ2-7; maybe TRBD2 (5 bases). The CDR3 runs to 13 residues. Germline V gene sequence: CDR1 ENHRY, CDR2 SYGVKD. The V end lost 10 bases, the J end lost 0 bases, and 13 bases lay between the germline ends. The CDR3: CATTDSASYEQYF. The CDR3 DNA reads TGTGCCACCACGGACTCTGCCTCCTACGAGCAGTACTTC.